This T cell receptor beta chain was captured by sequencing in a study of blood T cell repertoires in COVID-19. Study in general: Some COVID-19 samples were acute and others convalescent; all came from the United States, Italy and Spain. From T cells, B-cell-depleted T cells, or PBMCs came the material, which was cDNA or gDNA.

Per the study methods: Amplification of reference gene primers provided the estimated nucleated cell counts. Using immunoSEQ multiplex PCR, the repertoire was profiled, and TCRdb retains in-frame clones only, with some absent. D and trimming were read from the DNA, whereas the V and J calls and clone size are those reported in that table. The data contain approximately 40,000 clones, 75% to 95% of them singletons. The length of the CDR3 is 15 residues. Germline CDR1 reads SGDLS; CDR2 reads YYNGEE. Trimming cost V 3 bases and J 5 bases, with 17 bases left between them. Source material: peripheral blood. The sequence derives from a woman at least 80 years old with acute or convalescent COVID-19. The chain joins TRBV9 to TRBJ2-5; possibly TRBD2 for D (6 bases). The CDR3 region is CASSGWGEKWETQYF. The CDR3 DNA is TGTGCCAGCAGCGGCTGGGGGGAGAAGTGGGAGACCCAGTACTTC.